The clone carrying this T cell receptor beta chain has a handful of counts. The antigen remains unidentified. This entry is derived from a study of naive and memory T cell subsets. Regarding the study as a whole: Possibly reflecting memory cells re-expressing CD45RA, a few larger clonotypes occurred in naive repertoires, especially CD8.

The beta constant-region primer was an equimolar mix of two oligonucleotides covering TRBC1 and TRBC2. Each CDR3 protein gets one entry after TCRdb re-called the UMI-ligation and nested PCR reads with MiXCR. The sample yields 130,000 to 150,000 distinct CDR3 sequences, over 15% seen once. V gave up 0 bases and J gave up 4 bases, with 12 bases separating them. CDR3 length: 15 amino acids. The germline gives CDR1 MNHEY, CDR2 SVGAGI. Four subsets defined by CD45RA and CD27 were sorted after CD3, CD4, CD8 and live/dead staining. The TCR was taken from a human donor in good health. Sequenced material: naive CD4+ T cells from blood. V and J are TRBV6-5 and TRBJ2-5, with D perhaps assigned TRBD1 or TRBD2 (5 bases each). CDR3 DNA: TGTGCCAGCAGTTACTCTACGGGACGTTCAGAGACCCAGTACTTC. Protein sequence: CASSYSTGRSETQYF.